The entry below describes one T cell receptor (beta chain). These data originate in a study of blood T cell repertoires in COVID-19. As for the study in general: The analysed material was cDNA or gDNA that came from T cells, B-cell-depleted T cells, or PBMCs.

The CDR3 spans 18 residues. The ends lost 1 base at V and 2 bases at J; junction bases unmatched: 9. The germline V gene has CDR1 LGHDT and CDR2 YNNKEL (reference sequence). Source study methods: Scientists estimated how many nucleated cells there were by amplifying reference gene primers. Profiled with immunoSEQ multiplex PCR; TCRdb holds only in-frame clones, not every one. V and J calls and clone size are those listed in that table; D and trimming were worked out from the DNA. The sample carries 310,000 or so clones, about 90% recorded once. V usage is TRBV3-1 (or the pseudogene TRBV3-2) and J usage is TRBJ1-3, with 9 bases matching TRBD1. The origin of this receptor is a young woman who had recovered from COVID-19. Sequenced sample: peripheral blood. The DNA of the CDR3 is TGTGCCAGCAGCCAAGCCCGCACGACAGGGGGAACTGGAAACACCATATATTTT. Translated: CASSQARTTGGTGNTIYF.